This T cell receptor beta chain was sequenced for a study of cytotoxic CD8 clonotypes in ibrutinib-treated CLL. Target depth was 1 in 200,000 to 1 in 1 million T cells, about 10x per clonotype. Produced via immunoSEQ multiplex PCR; TCRdb's table is partial and in-frame only. Of approximately 92,000 clones in the sample, approximately 71% were seen once. On this clone itself: Its target is unknown.

CDR1 is LNHDA and CDR2 is SQIVND in the germline V gene (reference sequence). V trimming: 4 bases; J trimming: 6 bases; junction bases outside the gene matches: 7. The CDR3 length is 15 residues. The study, taken as a whole, reports: At baseline, clonality was higher than in age-matched healthy donors and correlated with CD8+ counts.

The clonotype comes from a human donor with chronic lymphocytic leukemia. The chain uses TRBV19 and TRBJ2-1; 9 nucleotides line up with TRBD2. Sequencing was performed on PBMCs, taken after 24 months of ibrutinib treatment. The DNA for the CDR3 is TGTGCCAGTAGTACTAGAGCGGGAGGAGGCAATGAGCAGTTCTTC. Translated, it gives CASSTRAGGGNEQFF. Based on the CDR3 plus reference TRBV19 and TRBJ2-1, the full variable domain is DGGITQSPKYLFRKEGQNVTLSCEQNLNHDAMYWYRQDPGQGLRLIYYSQIVNDFQKGDIAEGYSVSREKKESFPLTVTSAQKNPTAFYLCASSTRAGGGNEQFFGPGTRLTVL.